The clone carrying this T cell receptor beta chain has more than one count but fewer than ten. The germline CDR1 and CDR2 sequences are SGHTA and FQGNSA. The CDR3 is 15 residues long. V gave up 5 bases and J gave up 11 bases; unmatched junction bases: 8. The entry originates in a study of blood T cells in healthy people across ages. The use of a sample-barcoded 5' primer and a J-beta primer mix characterized a second PCR of roughly 6 to 12 cycles. TCRdb itself ran the 5' RACE reads through MiXCR, one entry per CDR3 protein. In the table there are approximately 850,000 distinct CDR3 sequences, around 45% of which are singletons.

Specimen: blood. The chain uses TRBV7-2 and TRBJ1-6, with 11 bases matching TRBD1. The clonotype comes from a man aged 60-69 years in good health. The CDR3 DNA follows: TGTGCCAGCAGCCCTTGGACAGGGGGCGTCGCACCCCTCCACTTT. It specifies CASSPWTGGVAPLHF. Together with reference TRBV7-2 and TRBJ1-6, the CDR3 gives the full variable domain: GAGVSQSPSNKVTEKGKDVELRCDPISGHTALYWYRQSLGQGLEFLIYFQGNSAPDKSGLPSDRFSAERTGGSVSTLTIQRTQQEDSAVYLCASSPWTGGVAPLHFGNGTRLTVT.